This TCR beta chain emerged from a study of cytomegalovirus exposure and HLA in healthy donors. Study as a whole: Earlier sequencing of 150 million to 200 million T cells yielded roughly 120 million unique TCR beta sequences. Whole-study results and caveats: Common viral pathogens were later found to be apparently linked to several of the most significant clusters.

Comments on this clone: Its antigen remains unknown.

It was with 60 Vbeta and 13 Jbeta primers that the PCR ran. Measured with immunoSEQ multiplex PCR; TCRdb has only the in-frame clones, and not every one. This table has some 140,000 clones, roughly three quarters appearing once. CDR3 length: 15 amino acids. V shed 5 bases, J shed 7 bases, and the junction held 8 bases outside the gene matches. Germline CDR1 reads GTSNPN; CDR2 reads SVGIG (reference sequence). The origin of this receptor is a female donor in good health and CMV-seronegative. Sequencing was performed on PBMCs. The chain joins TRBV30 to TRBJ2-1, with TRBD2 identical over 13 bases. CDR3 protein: CAWEGTSGIPNEQFF. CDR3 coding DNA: TGTGCCTGGGAAGGGACTAGCGGGATTCCGAATGAGCAGTTCTTC.